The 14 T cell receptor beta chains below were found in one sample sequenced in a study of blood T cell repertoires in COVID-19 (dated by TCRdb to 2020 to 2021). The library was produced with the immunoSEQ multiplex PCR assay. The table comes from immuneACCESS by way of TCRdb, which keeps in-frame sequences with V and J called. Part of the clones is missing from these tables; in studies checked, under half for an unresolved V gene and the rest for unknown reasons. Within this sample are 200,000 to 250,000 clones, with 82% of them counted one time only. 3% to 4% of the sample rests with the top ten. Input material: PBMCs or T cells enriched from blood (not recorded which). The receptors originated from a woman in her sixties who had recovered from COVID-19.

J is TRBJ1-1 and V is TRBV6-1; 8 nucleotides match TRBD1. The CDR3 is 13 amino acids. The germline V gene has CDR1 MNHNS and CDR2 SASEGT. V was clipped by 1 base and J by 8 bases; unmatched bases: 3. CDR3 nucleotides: TGTGCCAGCAGTGAAGTAAGGGACAGGGAAGCTTTCTTT. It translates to CASSEVRDREAFF.

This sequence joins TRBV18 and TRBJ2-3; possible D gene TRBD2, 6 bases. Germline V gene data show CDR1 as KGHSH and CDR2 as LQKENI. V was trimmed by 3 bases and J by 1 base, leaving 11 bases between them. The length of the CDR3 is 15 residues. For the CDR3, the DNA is TGTGCCAGCTCACCCACAGTAGCGGGCACAGATACGCAGTATTTT. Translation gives CASSPTVAGTDTQYF. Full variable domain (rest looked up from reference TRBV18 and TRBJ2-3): NAGVMQNPRHLVRRRGQEARLRCSPMKGHSHVYWYRQLPEEGLKFMVYLQKENIIDESGMPKERFSAEFPKEGPSILRIQQVVRGDSAAYFCASSPTVAGTDTQYFGPGTRLTVL.

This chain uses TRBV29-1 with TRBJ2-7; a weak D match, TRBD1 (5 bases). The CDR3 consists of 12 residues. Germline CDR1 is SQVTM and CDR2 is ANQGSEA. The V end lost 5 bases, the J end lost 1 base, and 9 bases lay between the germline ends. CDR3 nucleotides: TGCAGCGTTACCACAGGTTCCTACGAGCAGTACTTC. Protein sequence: CSVTTGSYEQYF.

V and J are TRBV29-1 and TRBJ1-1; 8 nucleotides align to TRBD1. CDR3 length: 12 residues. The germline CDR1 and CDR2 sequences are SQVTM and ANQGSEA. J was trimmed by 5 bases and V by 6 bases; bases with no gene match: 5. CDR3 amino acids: CSVRQGHTEAFF. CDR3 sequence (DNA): TGCAGCGTCAGACAGGGGCATACTGAAGCTTTCTTT.

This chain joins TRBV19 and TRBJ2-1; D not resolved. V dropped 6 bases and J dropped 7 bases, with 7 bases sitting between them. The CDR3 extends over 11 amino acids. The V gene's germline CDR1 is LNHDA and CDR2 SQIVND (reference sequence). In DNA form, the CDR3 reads TGTGCCAGTAGCCGGTGGAATGAGCAGTTCTTC. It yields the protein CASSRWNEQFF.

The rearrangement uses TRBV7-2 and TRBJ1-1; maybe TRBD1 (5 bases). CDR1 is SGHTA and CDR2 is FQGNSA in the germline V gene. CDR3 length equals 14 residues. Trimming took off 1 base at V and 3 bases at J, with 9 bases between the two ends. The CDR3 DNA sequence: TGTGCCAGCAGCTTAGGACAGATATACACTGAAGCTTTCTTT. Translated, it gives CASSLGQIYTEAFF.

CDR3: CASRTGLAGVTGELFF. In DNA, the CDR3 is TGTGCCAGCAGAACTGGACTAGCGGGAGTCACCGGGGAGCTGTTTTTT. The chain employs TRBV25-1 and TRBJ2-2; 13 bases match TRBD2. This CDR3 is built from 16 residues. Per germline, CDR1 MGHDK and CDR2 SYGVNS. V lost 6 bases, J lost 4 bases, and 5 bases stayed unmatched.

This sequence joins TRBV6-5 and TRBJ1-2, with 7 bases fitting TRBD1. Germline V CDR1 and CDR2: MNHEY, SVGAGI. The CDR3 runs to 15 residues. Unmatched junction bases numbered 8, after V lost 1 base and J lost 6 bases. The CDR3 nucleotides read TGTGCCAGCAGTTACTTCAAACAGGGGTCTAATGGCTACACCTTC. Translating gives CASSYFKQGSNGYTF.

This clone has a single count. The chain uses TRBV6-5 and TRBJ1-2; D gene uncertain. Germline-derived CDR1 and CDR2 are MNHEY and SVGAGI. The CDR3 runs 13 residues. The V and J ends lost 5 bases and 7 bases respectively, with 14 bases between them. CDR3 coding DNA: TGTGCCAGCAGTCGGGGTTTAGCAGGTGGCTACACCTTC. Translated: CASSRGLAGGYTF.

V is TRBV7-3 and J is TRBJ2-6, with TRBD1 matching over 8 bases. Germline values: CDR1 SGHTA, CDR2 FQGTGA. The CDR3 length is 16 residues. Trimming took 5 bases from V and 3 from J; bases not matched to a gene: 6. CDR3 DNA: TGTGCCAGCAGCATCTCAGGGGGCTTTGGGGCCAACGTCCTGACTTTC. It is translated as CASSISGGFGANVLTF. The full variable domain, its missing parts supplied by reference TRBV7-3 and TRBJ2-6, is GAGVSQTPSNKVTEKGKYVELRCDPISGHTALYWYRQSLGQGPEFLIYFQGTGAADDSGLPNDRFFAVRPEGSVSTLKIQRTERGDSAVYLCASSISGGFGANVLTFGAGSRLTVL.

The CDR3 DNA reads TGTGCCAGCAGTTCGACGACTCTCTCTGGGGCCAACGTCCTGACTTTC. Its protein product is CASSSTTLSGANVLTF. The chain couples TRBV6-6 to TRBJ2-6; D gene ambiguous. Germline CDR1 is MNHNY and CDR2 is SVGAGI (reference sequence). The ends were cut back, 4 bases at V and 0 bases at J, with 10 bases in the middle. The CDR3 is 16 residues long.

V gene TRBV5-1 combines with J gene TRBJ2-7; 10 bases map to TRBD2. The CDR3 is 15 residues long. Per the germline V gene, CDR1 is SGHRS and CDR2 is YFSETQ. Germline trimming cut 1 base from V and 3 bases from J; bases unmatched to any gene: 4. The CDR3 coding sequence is TGCGCCAGCAGCTTGTCTAGCGGGGGCCTCTACGAGCAGTACTTC. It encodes CASSLSSGGLYEQYF.

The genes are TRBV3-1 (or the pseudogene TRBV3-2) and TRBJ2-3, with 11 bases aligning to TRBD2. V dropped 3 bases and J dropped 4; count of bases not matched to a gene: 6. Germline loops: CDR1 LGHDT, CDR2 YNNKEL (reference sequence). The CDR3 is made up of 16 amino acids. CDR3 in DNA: TGTGCCAGCAGCCAGGTGGGGACTAGCGGAGCAGATACGCAGTATTTT. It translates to CASSQVGTSGADTQYF.

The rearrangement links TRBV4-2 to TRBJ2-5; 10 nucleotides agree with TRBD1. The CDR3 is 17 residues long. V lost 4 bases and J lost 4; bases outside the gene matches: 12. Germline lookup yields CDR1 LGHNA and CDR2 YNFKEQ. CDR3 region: CASSPVFRTGGLETQYF. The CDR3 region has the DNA TGTGCCAGCAGCCCCGTGTTCCGGACAGGGGGATTAGAGACCCAGTACTTC.